This section outlines one TCR beta chain sequence together with its context. Antigen unknown. Being one base from a much bigger clone, this may be a read error. Through a sample-barcoded 5' primer and a J-beta primer mix, a second PCR was run for roughly 7 to 12 cycles. Using its own MiXCR run on the 5' RACE reads, TCRdb lists one record per CDR3 protein. The data show about 590,000 distinct CDR3 sequences, around 31% seen once. The sample belongs to a study of blood T cells in healthy people across ages. Study-wide results and caveats: Naive CD4+ cell counts and diversity both ran higher in long-lived than in aged donors.

The study isolated at least 6.5 million PBMCs from each sample. The CDR3 covers 16 residues. Germline V gives CDR1 MNHEY, CDR2 SVGEGT. Trimming removed 10 bases from V and 0 bases from J, with 19 bases in between. Sample: blood. The chain is built from TRBV6-2 or TRBV6-3 and TRBJ1-5; a possible D gene is TRBD1 (6 bases). The sequence was collected from a woman older than 75 in good health. The CDR3 DNA is TGTGCCACCACGACGGGACACCCGTATAGCAATCAGCCCCAGCATTTT. This codes for CATTTGHPYSNQPQHF.